This T cell receptor beta chain is drawn from a study of CD8 T cells in Susac syndrome. The V segment lost 4 bases and the J segment 7 bases; nucleotides outside the gene matches: 13. There are 16 residues in the CDR3. CDR1 and CDR2 from the germline V gene are ENHRY and SYGVKD. Roughly 0.45 to 1 ug RNA was reverse transcribed with random hexamers. Multiplex PCR with immunoSEQ amplified the TCR beta CDR3 across 54 Vbeta and 13 Jbeta. TCRdb re-analysed the immunoSEQ multiplex PCR reads in MiXCR, keeping a single row per CDR3 protein. Among over 100,000 distinct CDR3 sequences listed, about nine tenths were seen once.

The chain combines TRBV10-3 with TRBJ2-1; 7 nucleotides match TRBD2. This receptor was taken from a human donor in good health. Sequencing was performed on CD4+ T cells from PBMCs. Here the CDR3 DNA reads TGTGCCATCAGTGGTTCCCGGGCGGGAGCGCGGAATGAGCAGTTCTTC. Amino acid sequence: CAISGSRAGARNEQFF.